One sample yielded the 21 T cell receptor beta chains listed below, sequenced in a study of blood T cell repertoires in COVID-19. The method was immunoSEQ multiplex PCR; TCRdb's version includes in-frame clones alone and lacks a portion of them. There are roughly 300,000 clones in the sample; roughly 86% occur only once, and 1.8% lies in the top ten. Sequencing input: peripheral blood. Every receptor here comes from a woman younger than 45 with COVID-19, enrolled during active disease.

The chain couples TRBV10-2 to TRBJ1-3, with D perhaps matching TRBD1 (5 bases). This CDR3 comprises 12 residues. The germline gives CDR1 WSHSY, CDR2 SAAADI. The V and J ends lost 8 bases and 4 bases respectively, with 9 bases between them. CDR3 region: CASGGDGNTIYF. As DNA, the CDR3 is TGCGCCAGCGGGGGGGACGGAAACACCATATATTTT.

The chain uses TRBV18 and TRBJ1-1; no firm D call. CDR1 is KGHSH and CDR2 is LQKENI in the germline V gene. V lost 4 bases, J lost 6 bases, and 12 bases lay in between. This CDR3 region has 13 residues. The CDR3 bases are TGTGCCAGCTCACAGGCCCTGGAGGCTGAAGCTTTCTTT. Protein sequence: CASSQALEAEAFF.

The chain is built from TRBV4-1 and TRBJ2-2; possible D gene TRBD2, 5 bases. This CDR3 contains 13 residues. V was shortened by 4 bases and J by 3 bases, with 6 bases between the two germline ends. CDR1 is MGHRA and CDR2 is YSYEKL in the germline V gene. The CDR3 DNA reads TGCGCCAGCAGCCTGCGGGACACCGGGGAGCTGTTTTTT. It yields the protein CASSLRDTGELFF.

V and J are TRBV5-5 and TRBJ1-4; 8 nucleotides match TRBD1. Trimming took 0 bases from V and 4 from J; bases not matched to a gene: 5. The CDR3 is made up of 16 amino acids. Germline V lookup: CDR1 SGHKS, CDR2 YYEKEE (reference sequence). The CDR3 region has the DNA TGTGCCAGCAGCTTGGGGACAGGGCTAAATAATGAAAAACTGTTTTTT. Translating it yields CASSLGTGLNNEKLFF.

The chain combines TRBV2 with TRBJ2-7, with TRBD2 identical over 10 bases. V lost 4 bases to trimming and J lost 1 base; unmatched junction nucleotides: 1. This CDR3 contains 14 residues. The germline CDR1 and CDR2 sequences are SNHLY and FYNNEI. CDR3 DNA: TGTGCCAGCAGTGTAGCGGGGGGTTCCTACGAGCAGTACTTC. It codes for CASSVAGGSYEQYF.

This chain connects TRBV11-3 to TRBJ2-2, with 7 bases identical to TRBD1. CDR1 and CDR2 (germline): SGHNT, YENEEA. V shed 5 bases and J 3 bases; nucleotides not matched to a gene: 12. The CDR3 runs 17 residues. CDR3 sequence reads: CASSLSPDREYTGELFF. The CDR3 coding sequence is TGTGCCAGCAGCCTTTCCCCCGACAGGGAATACACCGGGGAGCTGTTTTTT.

The V gene is TRBV4-2, the J gene TRBJ2-6; D might be TRBD2 (6 bases). CDR1 is LGHNA and CDR2 is YNFKEQ in the germline V gene. The V gene lost 4 bases and the J gene lost 0 bases, with 10 bases spanning the gap. This CDR3 spans 16 amino acids. The CDR3 here is CASSPRGFSGANVLTF. The CDR3 DNA reads as TGTGCCAGCAGCCCCCGGGGGTTCTCTGGGGCCAACGTCCTGACTTTC.

The chain joins TRBV5-1 to TRBJ1-2, with TRBD1 matching over 8 bases. The germline V gene has CDR1 SGHRS and CDR2 YFSETQ. V shed 4 bases, J shed 4 bases, and the junction held 18 bases outside the gene matches. The CDR3 contains 18 residues. DNA of the CDR3: TGCGCCAGCAGCCCCCGGCCGGGGGTTAGGGGACAGGCCTATGGCTACACCTTC. Protein: CASSPRPGVRGQAYGYTF.

The CDR3 here is CASSPHTGEKLFF. The DNA for the CDR3 is TGTGCCAGCAGCCCACATACAGGAGAAAAACTGTTTTTT. This chain connects TRBV7-9 to TRBJ1-4; tentative D call: TRBD1 (5 bases). Trimming shortened V by 5 bases and J by 8 bases, and 12 bases separated the two germline ends. Germline V gene data show CDR1 as SEHNR and CDR2 as FQNEAQ (reference sequence). The CDR3 is made up of 13 amino acids.

The gene calls are TRBV2 and TRBJ1-4, with a tentative D call TRBD1 (5 bases). Germline V gene lookup returns CDR1 SNHLY and CDR2 FYNNEI. The V end lost 7 bases, the J end lost 8 bases, and 17 bases lay between the germline ends. CDR3 length: 14 amino acids. The CDR3 loop is CASTRGLNTEKLFF. The DNA of the CDR3 is TGTGCCAGCACAAGGGGACTGAATACAGAAAAACTGTTTTTT.

This clone was seen just once. This rearrangement joins TRBV10-1 to TRBJ2-1; D is unclear. CDR1 and CDR2 (germline): WNHNN, SYGVQD (reference sequence). Deletions cut 4 bases from V and 1 base from J, with 8 bases between. The CDR3 covers 14 residues. The CDR3 sequence is CASSGDSSYNEQFF. The DNA of the CDR3 is TGCGCCAGCAGTGGTGACTCGTCCTACAATGAGCAGTTCTTC.

This rearrangement joins TRBV19 to TRBJ1-3; 7 nucleotides agree with TRBD1. The CDR3 spans 16 residues. V was pared by 6 bases and J by 1 base, with 9 bases of the junction left unmatched. Germline V gene lookup returns CDR1 LNHDA and CDR2 SQIVND (reference sequence). The CDR3 spells CASRPTTRGSGNTIYF. CDR3 sequence (DNA): TGTGCCAGTAGGCCCACCACCAGGGGGTCTGGAAACACCATATATTTT.

J is TRBJ2-7 and V is TRBV4-1, with TRBD1 matching 9 bases. Germline lookup yields CDR1 MGHRA and CDR2 YSYEKL. The CDR3 is made up of 15 amino acids. The V segment lost 4 bases and the J segment 2 bases; nucleotides outside the gene matches: 6. As DNA, the CDR3 is TGCGCCAGCAGCCGGGGACAGGGTGGGACCTACGAGCAGTACTTC. Encoded protein: CASSRGQGGTYEQYF.

The chain's CDR3 is CASSLMAGQVGNTIYF. The CDR3 DNA reads TGTGCCAGCAGCTTAATGGCAGGGCAGGTTGGAAACACCATATATTTT. The V call is TRBV11-2, the J call TRBJ1-3; perhaps TRBD1 as D (5 bases). V lost 2 bases to trimming and J lost 3 bases, with 14 bases between them. CDR3 length: 16 residues. Germline lookup yields CDR1 SGHAT and CDR2 FQNNGV.

The chain combines TRBV9 with TRBJ2-3; no clear D. V lost 0 bases and J 4 bases, leaving 6 bases between the germline ends. The germline V gene has CDR1 SGDLS and CDR2 YYNGEE. The CDR3 is 13 amino acids. The CDR3 nucleotides read TGTGCCAGCAGCGTAGCTCCGTCAGATACGCAGTATTTT. Protein: CASSVAPSDTQYF.

The chain combines TRBV5-1 with TRBJ2-7; TRBD1 matches at 9 bases. V dropped 2 bases and J dropped 5; count of bases not matched to a gene: 8. The CDR3 totals 15 residues. Per the germline V gene, CDR1 is SGHRS and CDR2 is YFSETQ. The CDR3 DNA reads TGCGCCAGCAGCTTTAGAGCCGGGACAGGGAACGAGCAGTACTTC. Encoded protein: CASSFRAGTGNEQYF.

The CDR3 DNA sequence: TGTGCCAGCAGCTACGGGACAGGGAAGGGAAACACCATATATTTT. This codes for CASSYGTGKGNTIYF. The chain employs TRBV7-2 and TRBJ1-3; 9 nucleotides agree with TRBD1. Germline assignment: CDR1 SGHTA and CDR2 FQGNSA. The CDR3 loop spans 15 amino acids. The J segment lost 4 bases and the V segment lost 4 bases, leaving 5 bases of the junction unmatched.

The chain links TRBV18 to TRBJ1-1, with TRBD1 matching over 12 bases. CDR1 and CDR2 (germline): KGHSH, LQKENI. The junction had 10 bases not matched to a gene; V was cut back by 6 bases and J by 5 bases. This CDR3 has 16 residues. The CDR3, as DNA: TGTGCCAGCTCGGTCGGGACAGGGGGCACTGGGACTGAAGCTTTCTTT. The encoded protein is CASSVGTGGTGTEAFF.

The chain is built from TRBV5-4 and TRBJ1-1; TRBD1 agrees at 8 bases. With 0 bases clipped from V and 1 base from J, the junction kept 5 bases outside the gene matches. Germline V gene data show CDR1 as SGHNT and CDR2 as YYREEE (reference sequence). The CDR3 is 16 amino acids. As DNA, the CDR3 is TGTGCCAGCAGCTTGGGTCAGGGGGCCTGGAACACTGAAGCTTTCTTT. This encodes CASSLGQGAWNTEAFF.

This clone was seen once. The chain recombines TRBV18 with TRBJ2-5; TRBD2 agrees at 10 bases. Losses at the gene ends were 3 bases for V and 1 base for J; bases not matched to a gene: 11. The CDR3 totals 18 residues. Germline assignment: CDR1 KGHSH and CDR2 LQKENI. CDR3 coding DNA: TGTGCCAGCTCACCTGTCCCAGCGGGGGGGACCCCCCAAGAGACCCAGTACTTC. It specifies CASSPVPAGGTPQETQYF.

The genes are TRBV27 and TRBJ2-7; 10 nucleotides align to TRBD1. J was trimmed by 4 bases and V by 2 bases; bases with no gene match: 5. The CDR3 runs 15 residues. Germline V gives CDR1 MNHEY, CDR2 SMNVEV (reference sequence). In DNA form, the CDR3 reads TGTGCCAGCAGTTTAAAGGGGGACAGGGGATACGAGCAGTACGTC. This encodes CASSLKGDRGYEQYV.